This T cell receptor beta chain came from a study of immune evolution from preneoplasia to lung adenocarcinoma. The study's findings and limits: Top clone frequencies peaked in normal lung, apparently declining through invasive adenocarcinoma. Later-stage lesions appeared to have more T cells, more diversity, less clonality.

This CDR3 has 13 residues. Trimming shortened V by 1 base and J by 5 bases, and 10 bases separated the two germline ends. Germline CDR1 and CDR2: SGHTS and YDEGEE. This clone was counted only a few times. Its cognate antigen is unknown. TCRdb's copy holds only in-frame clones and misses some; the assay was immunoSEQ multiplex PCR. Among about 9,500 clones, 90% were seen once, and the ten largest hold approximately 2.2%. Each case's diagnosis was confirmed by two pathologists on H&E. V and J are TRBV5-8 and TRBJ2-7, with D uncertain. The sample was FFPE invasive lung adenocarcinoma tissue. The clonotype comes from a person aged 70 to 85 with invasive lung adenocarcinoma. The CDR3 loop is CASSLSPSHEQYF. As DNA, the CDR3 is TGTGCCAGCAGCTTGTCGCCTTCCCACGAGCAGTACTTC. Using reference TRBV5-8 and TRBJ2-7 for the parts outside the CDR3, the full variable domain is EAGVTQSPTHLIKTRGQQATLRCSPISGHTSVYWYQQALGLGLQFLLWYDEGEERNRGNFPPRFSGRQFPNYSSELNVNALELEDSALYLCASSLSPSHEQYFGPGTRLTVT.